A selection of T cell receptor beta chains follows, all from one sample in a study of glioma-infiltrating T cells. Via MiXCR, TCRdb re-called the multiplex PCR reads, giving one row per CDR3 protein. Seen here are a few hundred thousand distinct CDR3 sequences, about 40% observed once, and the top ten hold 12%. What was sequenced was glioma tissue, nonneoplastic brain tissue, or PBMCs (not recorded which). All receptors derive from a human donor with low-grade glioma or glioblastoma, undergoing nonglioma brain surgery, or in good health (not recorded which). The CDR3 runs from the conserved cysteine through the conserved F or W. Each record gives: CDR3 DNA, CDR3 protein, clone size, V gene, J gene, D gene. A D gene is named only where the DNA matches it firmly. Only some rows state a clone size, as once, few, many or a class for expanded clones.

CDR3nt: TGTGCCAGCAGTTCGGACTATTACAATGAGCAGTTCTTC
CDR3aa: CASSSDYYNEQFF
abundance: many
v_gene: TRBV6-1
j_gene: TRBJ2-1
d_gene: -

CDR3nt: TGTGCCAGCACCCCACCGGGACAGGGATACAATGAGCAGTTCTTC
CDR3aa: CASTPPGQGYNEQFF
abundance: -
v_gene: TRBV12-3/TRBV12-4
j_gene: TRBJ2-1
d_gene: TRBD1

CDR3nt: TGTGCCAGCAGCCAAAGGCGGGTCACAGCCTATGGCTACACCTTC
CDR3aa: CASSQRRVTAYGYTF
abundance: -
v_gene: TRBV14
j_gene: TRBJ1-2
d_gene: -

CDR3nt: TGCAGTGCCAATGCCGGGACAGGGGTCTTCGGCTACACCTTC
CDR3aa: CSANAGTGVFGYTF
abundance: few
v_gene: TRBV20-1
j_gene: TRBJ1-2
d_gene: TRBD1

CDR3nt: TGTGCCAGATCATCCAGGGTACCTACTATCGCTGAAGCTTTCTTT
CDR3aa: CARSSRVPTIAEAFF
abundance: -
v_gene: TRBV18
j_gene: TRBJ1-1
d_gene: -

CDR3nt: TGTGCCAGCAGCGGTAGCGGGAGGGCCCCTGAGCAGTTCTTC
CDR3aa: CASSGSGRAPEQFF
abundance: -
v_gene: TRBV7-6
j_gene: TRBJ2-1
d_gene: TRBD2

CDR3nt: TGCGCCAGCAGCCGGGATGAGGCAGCAACTAATGAAAAACTGTTTTTT
CDR3aa: CASSRDEAATNEKLFF
abundance: -
v_gene: TRBV4-1
j_gene: TRBJ1-4
d_gene: -

CDR3nt: TGTGCCAGCCGTTCGGCTTATCAGTACTTC
CDR3aa: CASRSAYQYF
abundance: many
v_gene: TRBV6-1
j_gene: TRBJ2-7
d_gene: -

CDR3nt: TGCAGTGCTGGGGGACTAGTATCAGATACGCGGTATTTT
CDR3aa: CSAGGLVSDTRYF
abundance: once
v_gene: TRBV20-1
j_gene: TRBJ2-3
d_gene: TRBD2

CDR3nt: TGTGCCAGCAGCGAACTAGCGGGACCAAACAATGAGCAGTTCTTC
CDR3aa: CASSELAGPNNEQFF
abundance: few
v_gene: TRBV5-4
j_gene: TRBJ2-1
d_gene: TRBD2

CDR3nt: TGTGCCAGCAGAGAGTGGGGGCTGTACGAGCAGTACTTC
CDR3aa: CASREWGLYEQYF
abundance: -
v_gene: TRBV6-5
j_gene: TRBJ2-7
d_gene: -

CDR3nt: TGTGCCAGCAGTTTATTGGGGGGAGCCGAGCAGTACTTC
CDR3aa: CASSLLGGAEQYF
abundance: few
v_gene: TRBV28
j_gene: TRBJ2-7
d_gene: -

CDR3nt: TGTGCCACCAGCAGAGATGTAGAGCGGCCCCAGCATTTT
CDR3aa: CATSRDVERPQHF
abundance: few
v_gene: TRBV15
j_gene: TRBJ1-5
d_gene: -

CDR3nt: TGTGCCGGCAGCCAAGATCCACACGGCGAGGGTAACACCATATATTTT
CDR3aa: CAGSQDPHGEGNTIYF
abundance: -
v_gene: TRBV4-2
j_gene: TRBJ1-3
d_gene: -

CDR3nt: TGTGCCAGCAGTTCCTCTCCGGACTCCTACAATGAGCAGTTCTTC
CDR3aa: CASSSSPDSYNEQFF
abundance: few
v_gene: TRBV28
j_gene: TRBJ2-1
d_gene: -

CDR3nt: TGTGCCAGCTCACCACTGACAGCTACGGAGCAGTTCTTC
CDR3aa: CASSPLTATEQFF
abundance: -
v_gene: TRBV18
j_gene: TRBJ2-1
d_gene: -

CDR3nt: TGTGCCAGCAACAGGGGAGGGGAAGAGACCCAGTACTTC
CDR3aa: CASNRGGEETQYF
abundance: many
v_gene: TRBV6-2/TRBV6-3
j_gene: TRBJ2-5
d_gene: -

CDR3nt: TGTGCCAGCAGTTACGGGGGGAGGCAAGAGACCCAGTACTTC
CDR3aa: CASSYGGRQETQYF
abundance: many
v_gene: TRBV6-2/TRBV6-3
j_gene: TRBJ2-5
d_gene: -